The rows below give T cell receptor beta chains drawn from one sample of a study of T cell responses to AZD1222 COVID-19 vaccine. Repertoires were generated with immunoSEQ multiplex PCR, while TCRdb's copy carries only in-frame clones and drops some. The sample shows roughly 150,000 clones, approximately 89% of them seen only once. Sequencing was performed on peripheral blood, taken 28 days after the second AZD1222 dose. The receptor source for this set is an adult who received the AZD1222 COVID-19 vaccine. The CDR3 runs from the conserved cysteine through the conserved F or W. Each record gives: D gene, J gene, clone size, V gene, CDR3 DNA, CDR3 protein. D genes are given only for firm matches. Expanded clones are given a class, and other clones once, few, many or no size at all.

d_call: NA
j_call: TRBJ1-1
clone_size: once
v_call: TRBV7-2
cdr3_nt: TGTGCCAGCAGCTCGGCAGTGAACACTGAAGCTTTCTTT
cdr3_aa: CASSSAVNTEAFF

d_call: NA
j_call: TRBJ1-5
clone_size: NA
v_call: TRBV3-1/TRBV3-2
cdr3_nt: TGTGCCAGCAGCCAAGTGGGAGGGCAGCCCCAGCATTTT
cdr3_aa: CASSQVGGQPQHF

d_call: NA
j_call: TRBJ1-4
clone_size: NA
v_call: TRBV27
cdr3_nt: TGTGCCAGCAGTTTAATGGGGGAGGGAACTAATGAAAAACTGTTTTTT
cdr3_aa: CASSLMGEGTNEKLFF

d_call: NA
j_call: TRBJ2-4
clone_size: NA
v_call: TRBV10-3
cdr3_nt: TGTGCCATCAGTGAGCCCACTTGGGCCAAAAACATTCAGTACTTC
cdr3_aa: CAISEPTWAKNIQYF

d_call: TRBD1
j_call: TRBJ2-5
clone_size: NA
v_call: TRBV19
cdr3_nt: TGTGCCAGTAGAGAAACCGGGACAGGTCCTCAAGAGACCCAGTACTTC
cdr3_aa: CASRETGTGPQETQYF

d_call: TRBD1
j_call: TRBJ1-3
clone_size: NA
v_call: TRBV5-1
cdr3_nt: TGCGCCAGCAGCTTGGGGACAGGGACGATGGTAAACACCATATATTTT
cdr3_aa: CASSLGTGTMVNTIYF

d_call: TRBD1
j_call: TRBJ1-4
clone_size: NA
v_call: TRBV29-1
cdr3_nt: TGCAGCGTTCGCGGACAGGGGGAAAAACTGTTTTTT
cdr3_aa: CSVRGQGEKLFF

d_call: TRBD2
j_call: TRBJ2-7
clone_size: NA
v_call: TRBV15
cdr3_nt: TGTGCCACCAGCAGTGAAAGCGGGAGGTTATACGAGCAGTACTTC
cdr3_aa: CATSSESGRLYEQYF

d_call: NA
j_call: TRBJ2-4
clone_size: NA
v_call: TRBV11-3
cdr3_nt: TGTGCCAGCAGCTTAGTAGGAGTAACTACCGTAGTCAAAAACATTCAGTACTTC
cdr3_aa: CASSLVGVTTVVKNIQYF

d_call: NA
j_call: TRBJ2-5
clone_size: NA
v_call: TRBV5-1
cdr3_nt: TGCGCCAGCAGCTTGGGGACAGCCCAAGAGACCCAGTACTTC
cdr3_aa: CASSLGTAQETQYF

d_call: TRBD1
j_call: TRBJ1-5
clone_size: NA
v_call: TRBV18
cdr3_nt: TGTGCCAGCTCAAACTTCGGGACAGAAACCAATCAGCCCCAGCATTTT
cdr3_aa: CASSNFGTETNQPQHF

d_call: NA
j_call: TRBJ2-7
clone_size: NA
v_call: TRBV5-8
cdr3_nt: TGTGCCAGCAGCTTGACTTCCTACGAGCAGTACTTC
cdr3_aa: CASSLTSYEQYF

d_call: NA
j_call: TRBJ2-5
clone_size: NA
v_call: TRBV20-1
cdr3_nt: TGCAGTGCTAGTGGCGGGGAGACCCAGTACTTC
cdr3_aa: CSASGGETQYF

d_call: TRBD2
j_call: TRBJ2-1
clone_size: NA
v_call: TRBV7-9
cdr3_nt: TGTGCCAGCAGCTCCCGGGGGGGCGAATACAATGAGCAGTTCTTC
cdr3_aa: CASSSRGGEYNEQFF

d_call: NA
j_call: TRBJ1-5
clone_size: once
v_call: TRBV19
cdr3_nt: TGTGCCAGTAGGCCGCCTTCGGCCCAGCATTTT
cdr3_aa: CASRPPSAQHF

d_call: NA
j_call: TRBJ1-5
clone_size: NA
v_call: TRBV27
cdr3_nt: TGTGCCAGCAGTCAGAGAACAGGAGCGAATCAGCCCCAGCATTTT
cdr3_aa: CASSQRTGANQPQHF

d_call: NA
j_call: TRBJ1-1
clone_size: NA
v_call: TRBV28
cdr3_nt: TGTGCCAGCAGTCCTGGGGGGCGTCGTCAAGCTTTCTTT
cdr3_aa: CASSPGGRRQAFF

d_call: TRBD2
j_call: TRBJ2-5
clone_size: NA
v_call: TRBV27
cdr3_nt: TGTGCCAGCAGTTTGGGACTAGGAGAAGAGACCCAGTACTTC
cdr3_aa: CASSLGLGEETQYF

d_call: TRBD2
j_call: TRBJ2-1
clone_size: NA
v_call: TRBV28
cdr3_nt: TGTGCCAGCCCCGCAGCCAGCGGGAGCGAATCCTACAATGAGCAGTTCTTC
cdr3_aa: CASPAASGSESYNEQFF

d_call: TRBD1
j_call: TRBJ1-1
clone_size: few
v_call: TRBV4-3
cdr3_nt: TGCGCCAGCAGCCAAGATTGGCAGGGGGCAAACACCCTAGCTTTCTTT
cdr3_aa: CASSQDWQGANTLAFF

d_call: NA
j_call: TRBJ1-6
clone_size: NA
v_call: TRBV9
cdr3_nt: TGTGCCAGCAGCGTTGACGGCGATTCACCCCTCCACTTT
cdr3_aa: CASSVDGDSPLHF

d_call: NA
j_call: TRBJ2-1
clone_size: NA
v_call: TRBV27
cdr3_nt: TGTGCCAGCAGTCGAACGGGCCAGATCTATGAGCAGTTCTTC
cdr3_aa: CASSRTGQIYEQFF